This T cell receptor beta chain came from a study of T cells after yellow fever vaccination. The trim removed 0 bases at V and 5 bases at J, leaving 6 bases unmatched. The CDR3 is made up of 16 amino acids. Looked up from germline, CDR1 is LGHDT and CDR2 is YNNKEL (reference sequence). There are a few counts of this clonotype. TCRdb reanalysed the 5' RACE reads using MiXCR and keeps one entry per CDR3 protein. This sample has 150,000 to 200,000 distinct CDR3 sequences; over 7% occur once, and the top ten carry around 35%. The material sequenced was CD8+ T cells sorted from PBMCs, taken 45 days after the yellow fever booster vaccination. The TCR comes from a man between 18 and 29 years old who received the YFV17D yellow fever vaccine. The chain uses TRBV3-1 and TRBJ2-3; TRBD2 agrees at 9 bases. CDR3 nucleotide sequence: TGTGCCAGCAGCCAAGAGATAGCGGGGGTAGGAGATACGCAGTATTTT. Amino acids: CASSQEIAGVGDTQYF.